The clone carrying this TCR beta chain has more than one count but fewer than ten. TCRdb reanalysed the 5' RACE reads using MiXCR and keeps one entry per CDR3 protein. The sample shows approximately 150,000 distinct CDR3 sequences, about 19% of them seen only once. These data belong to a study of T-cell memory formation after mild COVID-19. CDR1 is LNHNV and CDR2 is YYDKDF in the germline V gene (reference sequence). The CDR3 is 17 residues long. V was pared by 0 bases and J by 7 bases, with 22 bases between. The clonotype was recovered from an adult woman who had mild COVID-19 (a few samples of this study predate the infection). Cell type and time point are not known. V is TRBV15 and J is TRBJ2-7; D might be TRBD2 (5 bases). The specimen was PBMCs or a T cell subset sorted from them (not recorded which). The CDR3 sequence is CATSRDRGASGVGEQYF. CDR3 DNA: TGTGCCACCAGCAGAGATCGGGGAGCTAGTGGCGTTGGGGAGCAGTACTTC. Combining the CDR3 with reference TRBV15 and TRBJ2-7 gives the whole variable domain DAMVIQNPRYQVTQFGKPVTLSCSQTLNHNVMYWYQQKSSQAPKLLFHYYDKDFNNEADTPDNFQSRRPNTSFCFLDIRSPGLGDTAMYLCATSRDRGASGVGEQYFGPGTRLTVT.